In its sample, the clone carrying this T cell receptor beta chain was seen a few times. The data belong to a study of blood T cell repertoires in COVID-19. Sequencing was performed with immunoSEQ multiplex PCR; in TCRdb, only in-frame clones are kept and a portion is missing. The repertoire holds about 290,000 clones, 75% to 90% seen once, with 0.94% in the top ten. Per the germline V gene, CDR1 is SEHNR and CDR2 is FQNEAQ (reference sequence). The CDR3 length is 13 residues. V dropped 10 bases and J dropped 2; count of bases not matched to a gene: 7. The chain joins TRBV7-9 to TRBJ1-2, with 7 bases aligning to TRBD1. What was sequenced was peripheral blood. The origin of this receptor is a woman aged 40-49 years who had recovered from COVID-19. The CDR3 loop reads CATTDRVNYGYTF. As DNA, the CDR3 is TGTGCCACGACTGACAGGGTGAACTATGGCTACACCTTC.